The next 13 T cell receptor beta chains were all read from a single sample in a study of neurological immune-mediated disorders. TCRdb passed the 5' RACE reads through MiXCR, listing each CDR3 protein once. This sample has tens of thousands of distinct CDR3 sequences, with about 4.2% found just once. The sequencing input was CD4+ T cells from blood. The receptors stem from a woman in her thirties or forties with multiple sclerosis.

This clonotype was recorded at least ten times. This chain connects TRBV5-1 to TRBJ1-1; no firm D call. The length of the CDR3 is 15 residues. The germline V gene has CDR1 SGHRS and CDR2 YFSETQ. V was trimmed by 6 bases and J by 3 bases, leaving 18 bases between them. The CDR3 protein is CASNLGPSRDTEAFF. For the CDR3, the DNA is TGCGCCAGCAACTTAGGACCGTCCCGGGACACTGAAGCTTTCTTT.

This clonotype was observed many times. The rearrangement links TRBV5-1 to TRBJ1-1; unclear D gene. Trimming pared 0 bases from V and 0 bases from J, leaving 6 bases between. Germline V gives CDR1 SGHRS, CDR2 YFSETQ. The CDR3 runs 14 residues. DNA of the CDR3: TGCGCCAGCAGCTTGGATCGGATGAACACTGAAGCTTTCTTT. It translates to CASSLDRMNTEAFF.

This clonotype was observed many times. The chain has TRBV5-1 and TRBJ2-3; TRBD1 might be the D (5 bases). The V end lost 4 bases, the J end lost 1 base, and 16 bases lay between the germline ends. CDR3 length: 16 residues. Germline CDR1 and CDR2: SGHRS and YFSETQ. The CDR3 DNA reads TGCGCCAGCAGCCCGGATGGGGCCCTCCGCACAGATACGCAGTATTTT. It encodes CASSPDGALRTDTQYF.

This clonotype was seen many times. The chain recombines TRBV5-5 with TRBJ2-1; 10 bases fit TRBD2. CDR3 size: 15 residues. CDR1 SGHKS and CDR2 YYEKEE come from the germline V gene (reference sequence). J lost 4 bases, V lost 7 bases, and 8 bases had no gene match. CDR3 coding DNA: TGTGCCAGCGGCCTCAGCGGGGGGGGGTACAATGAGCAGTTCTTC. As protein: CASGLSGGGYNEQFF.

Many counts were recorded for this clonotype. V gene TRBV5-1 combines with J gene TRBJ1-3; D is perhaps TRBD1 (5 bases). This CDR3 is built from 14 residues. Trimming shortened V by 6 bases and J by 4 bases, and 14 bases separated the two germline ends. Looked up from germline, CDR1 is SGHRS and CDR2 is YFSETQ. The CDR3 DNA reads TGCGCCAGCACCACCGGGACGGTAGGAAACACCATATATTTT. Amino acids: CASTTGTVGNTIYF.

In this sample, this clonotype turned up many times. The chain is built from TRBV7-9 and TRBJ2-3, with 11 bases matching TRBD2. Germline lookup yields CDR1 SEHNR and CDR2 FQNEAQ (reference sequence). The CDR3 is made up of 17 amino acids. V was pared by 4 bases and J by 0 bases, with 6 bases of the junction left unmatched. The CDR3 spells CASSSPGTSGSTDTQYF. CDR3 DNA: TGTGCCAGCAGCTCGCCCGGGACTAGCGGTAGCACAGATACGCAGTATTTT. Looking up the rest from reference TRBV7-9 and TRBJ2-3 gives the full variable domain: DTGVSQNPRHKITKRGQNVTFRCDPISEHNRLYWYRQTLGQGPEFLTYFQNEAQLEKSRLLSDRFSAERPKGSFSTLEIQRTEQGDSAMYLCASSSPGTSGSTDTQYFGPGTRLTVL.

Many counts were recorded for this clonotype. This chain links TRBV7-3 with TRBJ2-3; D unresolved. Trimming cost V 6 bases and J 1 base, with 11 bases left between them. The CDR3 runs to 14 residues. Germline CDR1 reads SGHTA; CDR2 reads FQGTGA. Here the CDR3 DNA reads TGTGCCAGCAGGGAATGGGCACGCACAGATACGCAGTATTTT. Translating gives CASREWARTDTQYF.

This clonotype was found many times. This rearrangement joins TRBV4-1 to TRBJ1-1; D not resolved. The CDR3 runs 14 residues. V lost 0 bases to trimming and J lost 2 bases, with 7 bases between them. Germline V gene lookup returns CDR1 MGHRA and CDR2 YSYEKL. The chain's CDR3 is CASSQDSFNTEAFF. CDR3 nucleotide sequence: TGCGCCAGCAGCCAAGATTCGTTCAACACTGAAGCTTTCTTT.

This clonotype showed up many times. The chain has TRBV6-2 or TRBV6-3 and TRBJ2-1, with 11 bases lining up with TRBD2. Germline CDR1 is MNHEY and CDR2 is SVGEGT. V lost 4 bases to trimming and J lost 7 bases; unmatched junction nucleotides: 6. The CDR3 extends over 15 amino acids. CDR3 loop: CASSSLAGGRNEQFF. CDR3 bases: TGTGCCAGCAGTTCATTAGCGGGGGGGCGGAATGAGCAGTTCTTC.

This clonotype was recorded many times. The CDR3 reads CASSQRTEGVKFF. The CDR3 DNA reads as TGCGCCAGCAGCCAACGAACTGAGGGGGTGAAGTTCTTC. This chain links TRBV5-1 with TRBJ2-1, with a weak D call TRBD1 (6 bases). V was trimmed by 4 bases and J by 14 bases, leaving 19 bases between them. Germline V gene data show CDR1 as SGHRS and CDR2 as YFSETQ. This CDR3 spans 13 amino acids.

This clonotype was seen ten or more times. The chain joins TRBV20-1 to TRBJ2-5, with TRBD1 matching over 10 bases. With 5 bases clipped from V and 3 bases from J, the junction kept 3 bases outside the gene matches. Germline values: CDR1 DFQATT, CDR2 SNEGSKA (reference sequence). The CDR3 is 13 residues long. The CDR3 nucleotides are TGCAGTGCTGGGGACAGGGGTAAAGAGACCCAGTACTTC. Translation: CSAGDRGKETQYF.

In this sample, this clonotype turned up many times. The chain links TRBV19 to TRBJ2-5; 10 nucleotides line up with TRBD1. Germline lookup yields CDR1 LNHDA and CDR2 SQIVND (reference sequence). V was pared by 11 bases and J by 7 bases, with 7 bases of the junction left unmatched. CDR3 length: 12 residues. The chain's CDR3 is CASSTGGWTQYF. The CDR3 DNA follows: TGTGCCTCCTCGACAGGGGGCTGGACCCAGTACTTC.

There are a few counts of this clonotype. This chain links TRBV3-1 with TRBJ1-2, with D uncertain. The CDR3 has 14 residues. V was clipped by 0 bases and J by 4 bases, with 9 bases between them. Germline lookup yields CDR1 LGHDT and CDR2 YNNKEL (reference sequence). The CDR3 coding sequence is TGTGCCAGCAGCCAAGACTACAACGGCTATGGCTACACCTTC. Amino acids: CASSQDYNGYGYTF.